The 9 T cell receptor beta chains below come from one sample, sequenced in a study of Ad26.COV2.S vaccination and SARS-CoV-2 variants. Data came from immunoSEQ multiplex PCR; TCRdb stores just in-frame clones and leaves some out. The sample lists around 320,000 clones, around 86% occurring once. The treatment: around 19 received Ad26.COV2.S at low or high dose, single or two shots; about 5 received placebo; per-sample allocation not given. Sampling happened 63 days after the first vaccine or placebo injection. The source material was peripheral blood, sampled in a trial of Ad26.COV2.S vaccine versus placebo. Source of these receptors: a person aged 18-60 years who received the Ad26.COV2.S COVID-19 vaccine or a placebo.

This chain connects TRBV6-1 to TRBJ2-7; D possibly uses TRBD1 or TRBD2 (5 bases each). This CDR3 has 16 amino acids. The ends were cut back, 3 bases at V and 4 bases at J, with 19 bases in the middle. Germline lookup yields CDR1 MNHNS and CDR2 SASEGT. The CDR3 here is CASSDVWGRGNYEQYF. The CDR3 nucleotides are TGTGCCAGCAGTGACGTTTGGGGCCGAGGGAATTACGAGCAGTACTTC.

The chain carries TRBV11-1 and TRBJ2-7; D is perhaps TRBD1 (6 bases). The V end lost 3 bases, the J end lost 0 bases, and 12 bases lay between the germline ends. The CDR3 loop spans 15 amino acids. CDR1 and CDR2 from the germline V gene are SGHAT and FQDESV (reference sequence). The CDR3 region is CASSLTGTSSYEQYF. The CDR3 DNA reads TGTGCCAGCAGCTTGACCGGGACATCCTCCTACGAGCAGTACTTC. The variable domain in full, completed from reference TRBV11-1 and TRBJ2-7, reads EAEVAQSPRYKITEKSQAVAFWCDPISGHATLYWYRQILGQGPELLVQFQDESVVDDSQLPKDRFSAERLKGVDSTLKIQPAELGDSAMYLCASSLTGTSSYEQYFGPGTRLTVT.

DNA of the CDR3: TGCGCCAGCAGGAGGAACACCGGGGAGCTGTTTTTT. Protein: CASRRNTGELFF. V usage is TRBV4-1 and J usage is TRBJ2-2, with D unclear. Germline V lookup: CDR1 MGHRA, CDR2 YSYEKL. V lost 6 bases and J 1 base, leaving 3 bases between the germline ends. CDR3 length equals 12 residues.

This chain joins TRBV5-1 and TRBJ1-4; 8 positions agree with TRBD1. V trimming: 2 bases; J trimming: 7 bases; junction bases outside the gene matches: 7. The CDR3 totals 15 residues. Germline lookup yields CDR1 SGHRS and CDR2 YFSETQ. The CDR3 sequence: CASSFVGDRLEKLFF. The CDR3 region has the DNA TGCGCCAGCAGCTTTGTGGGGGACAGGCTTGAAAAACTGTTTTTT.

The V call is TRBV19, the J call TRBJ1-2, with D possibly being TRBD1 (6 bases). The CDR3 sequence is 12 residues long. The germline V gene has CDR1 LNHDA and CDR2 SQIVND (reference sequence). V was trimmed by 6 bases and J by 6 bases, leaving 11 bases between them. Here the CDR3 reads CASSTGSHGYTF. The CDR3 bases are TGTGCCAGTAGCACAGGGTCCCATGGCTACACCTTC. Filled out from reference TRBV19 and TRBJ1-2, the complete variable domain reads DGGITQSPKYLFRKEGQNVTLSCEQNLNHDAMYWYRQDPGQGLRLIYYSQIVNDFQKGDIAEGYSVSREKKESFPLTVTSAQKNPTAFYLCASSTGSHGYTFGSGTRLTVV.

The V gene is TRBV5-4, the J gene TRBJ1-3, with a weak D call TRBD1 (5 bases). In germline, CDR1 is SGHNT, CDR2 YYREEE (reference sequence). Trimming shortened V by 3 bases and J by 0 bases, and 10 bases separated the two germline ends. CDR3 length: 15 amino acids. The CDR3 loop reads CASSSGHNSGNTIYF. The DNA for the CDR3 is TGTGCCAGCAGCTCCGGACACAACTCTGGAAACACCATATATTTT.

Comments on this clone: Other nucleotide sequences in the sample specify the same CDR3. The genes are TRBV2 and TRBJ1-2; D gene ambiguous. The CDR3 has 12 residues. CDR1 is SNHLY and CDR2 is FYNNEI in the germline V gene. V lost 2 bases to trimming and J lost 4 bases, with 5 bases between them. CDR3 bases: TGTGCCAGCAGTGAATCCGGCTATGGCTACACCTTC. It encodes CASSESGYGYTF.

This clone has only one observation. V usage is TRBV5-4 and J usage is TRBJ2-3; unclear D gene. Trimming removed 4 bases from V and 2 bases from J, with 14 bases in between. The length of the CDR3 is 15 residues. CDR1 and CDR2 from the germline V gene are SGHNT and YYREEE (reference sequence). The CDR3 reads CASSSMTLYTDTQYF. CDR3 DNA: TGTGCCAGCAGCAGCATGACGCTATACACAGATACGCAGTATTTT.

The rearrangement joins TRBV7-2 to TRBJ2-7; D ambiguous. Germline V CDR1 and CDR2: SGHTA, FQGNSA. Trimming removed 1 base from V and 0 bases from J, with 10 bases in between. The CDR3 runs to 15 residues. CDR3 DNA: TGTGCCAGCAGCTTAGATGGCTGGAGCTCCTACGAGCAGTACTTC. Its protein is CASSLDGWSSYEQYF.